The 2 T cell receptor beta chains below all came from one sample that was sequenced in a study of blood T cell repertoires in COVID-19 (dated by TCRdb to about 2020). Receptor amplification or capture employed the immunoSEQ multiplex PCR assay. TCRdb's version of the immuneACCESS table is confined to in-frame rearrangements and falls short of the full clone set. An unresolved V gene accounts for under half of the shortfall where checked; the remainder is of unknown origin. Here the sample has some 13,000 clones; around nine tenths occur a single time. The ten largest clones take up just over 50% of the sample. Material: peripheral blood. Every receptor here comes from a man at least 80 years old with acute or convalescent COVID-19.

The gene calls are TRBV19 and TRBJ2-3; 10 bases line up with TRBD2. CDR1 LNHDA and CDR2 SQIVND come from the germline V gene (reference sequence). Germline trimming cut 7 bases from V and 5 bases from J; bases unmatched to any gene: 6. CDR3 length: 14 residues. The CDR3 DNA follows: TGTGCCAGTAAGCGGGGGGGAGAGCGAGATACGCAGTATTTT. It specifies CASKRGGERDTQYF.

The sample holds one count of this clone. The chain combines TRBV29-1 with TRBJ1-5; D not certain. The germline V and J ends were trimmed by 6 bases and 3 bases, with 12 bases remaining between them. The CDR3 has 13 amino acids. From germline, CDR1 is SQVTM and CDR2 ANQGSEA. CDR3: CSVVWADNQPQHF. DNA for the CDR3: TGCAGCGTCGTTTGGGCAGACAATCAGCCCCAGCATTTT.